A selection of T cell receptor beta chains follows, all from one sample in a study of OX40 agonist ivuxolimab in advanced cancers. Sequencing was performed with immunoSEQ multiplex PCR; in TCRdb, only in-frame clones are kept and a portion is missing. This table holds about 50,000 clones, around 90% found once. The sequencing used CD4+ or CD8+ T cells sorted from blood, collected in a trial of the OX40 agonist ivuxolimab. The origin of the receptors is an adult with an advanced solid tumor such as melanoma, head and neck, liver or kidney cancer. Both conserved end residues are part of each CDR3. Each record gives: clone size, J gene, V gene, D gene, CDR3 length, CDR3 protein, CDR3 DNA. A D gene is named only where the DNA matches it firmly. Size is omitted from some rows. Given values are once, few, many or a class for expanded clones.

size: NA
J: TRBJ2-7
V: TRBV30
D: TRBD1
length: 14
CDR3: CAWSLQGASYEQYF
DNA: TGTGCCTGGAGTCTCCAGGGGGCCTCCTACGAGCAGTACTTC

size: NA
J: TRBJ1-5
V: TRBV6-4
D: NA
length: 15
CDR3: CASRRVRYSNQPQHF
DNA: TGTGCCAGCAGAAGGGTACGGTATAGCAATCAGCCCCAGCATTTT

size: NA
J: TRBJ2-7
V: TRBV19
D: TRBD2
length: 15
CDR3: CASSIWGGSSYEQYF
DNA: TGTGCCAGTAGTATATGGGGCGGGAGCTCCTACGAGCAGTACTTC

size: NA
J: TRBJ2-7
V: TRBV5-1
D: TRBD2
length: 14
CDR3: CASSLASGMTEQYF
DNA: TGCGCCAGCAGCTTGGCAAGCGGGATGACCGAGCAGTACTTC

size: NA
J: TRBJ1-1
V: TRBV15
D: NA
length: 14
CDR3: CATSSLTTSGEAFF
DNA: TGTGCCACCAGCAGCCTAACAACCTCGGGTGAAGCTTTCTTT

size: NA
J: TRBJ2-7
V: TRBV5-5
D: TRBD2
length: 15
CDR3: CASSLVLAGVNEQYF
DNA: TGTGCCAGCAGCTTGGTCCTAGCGGGAGTAAACGAGCAGTACTTC

size: NA
J: TRBJ2-7
V: TRBV23-1
D: NA
length: 14
CDR3: CASSQPGAVNEQYF
DNA: TGCGCCAGCAGTCAACCGGGGGCGGTCAACGAGCAGTACTTC

size: once
J: TRBJ2-1
V: TRBV18
D: TRBD2
length: 15
CDR3: CASSAPGLAGHEQFF
DNA: TGTGCCAGCTCAGCGCCGGGACTAGCGGGACATGAGCAGTTCTTC

size: NA
J: TRBJ2-1
V: TRBV5-1
D: TRBD2
length: 16
CDR3: CASSPRTSGAYNEQFF
DNA: TGCGCCAGCAGCCCTAGGACTAGCGGGGCTTACAATGAGCAGTTCTTC

size: NA
J: TRBJ2-1
V: TRBV7-9
D: TRBD1
length: 14
CDR3: CASSPRTGGYEQFF
DNA: TGTGCCAGCAGCCCAAGGACAGGGGGCTATGAGCAGTTCTTC

size: NA
J: TRBJ2-1
V: TRBV7-6
D: NA
length: 16
CDR3: CASSSTRRDAHNEQFF
DNA: TGTGCCAGCAGCTCCACTAGGCGCGATGCCCACAATGAGCAGTTCTTC

size: NA
J: TRBJ2-2
V: TRBV28
D: TRBD1
length: 14
CDR3: CASRGQGGTGELFF
DNA: TGTGCCAGCCGGGGACAGGGGGGCACCGGGGAGCTGTTTTTT

size: NA
J: TRBJ1-1
V: TRBV11-2
D: TRBD1
length: 14
CDR3: CASSLRTGNTEAFF
DNA: TGTGCCAGCAGCTTAAGGACAGGGAACACTGAAGCTTTCTTT

size: NA
J: TRBJ2-7
V: TRBV6-5
D: NA
length: 13
CDR3: CASSPRGQYEQYF
DNA: TGTGCCAGCAGCCCCCGGGGACAATACGAGCAGTACTTC

size: NA
J: TRBJ1-3
V: TRBV5-1
D: TRBD1
length: 15
CDR3: CASSQGTGGGNTIYF
DNA: TGCGCCAGCAGCCAAGGAACAGGGGGTGGAAACACCATATATTTT

size: NA
J: TRBJ2-7
V: TRBV7-3
D: NA
length: 14
CDR3: CASSPTLESSEQYF
DNA: TGTGCCAGCAGCCCCACTCTAGAATCGTCCGAGCAGTACTTC

size: NA
J: TRBJ1-4
V: TRBV30
D: NA
length: 14
CDR3: CAWSRDSTNEKLFF
DNA: TGTGCCTGGAGTCGGGACTCAACTAATGAAAAACTGTTTTTT

size: NA
J: TRBJ1-3
V: TRBV5-1
D: NA
length: 15
CDR3: CASSLGGSSGNTIYF
DNA: TGCGCCAGCAGCTTGGGTGGGAGCTCTGGAAACACCATATATTTT

size: NA
J: TRBJ1-5
V: TRBV6-6
D: NA
length: 13
CDR3: CASRVGSAQPQHF
DNA: TGTGCCAGCAGAGTTGGCAGCGCTCAGCCCCAGCATTTT

size: once
J: TRBJ1-2
V: TRBV2
D: NA
length: 15
CDR3: CASRPRDQSNYGYTF
DNA: TGTGCCAGCAGACCCCGGGACCAAAGTAACTATGGCTACACCTTC

size: few
J: TRBJ2-1
V: TRBV7-2
D: NA
length: 13
CDR3: CASSLVKGDEQFF
DNA: TGTGCCAGCAGCTTAGTTAAGGGCGATGAGCAGTTCTTC

size: NA
J: TRBJ2-3
V: TRBV6-1
D: NA
length: 14
CDR3: CASSEKLGGGTQYF
DNA: TGTGCCAGCAGTGAGAAGCTCGGGGGCGGTACGCAGTATTTT

size: NA
J: TRBJ2-7
V: TRBV5-1
D: TRBD1
length: 17
CDR3: CASSLRLPGQGAYEQYF
DNA: TGCGCCAGCAGCTTGCGCCTACCGGGACAGGGGGCCTACGAGCAGTACTTC

size: few
J: TRBJ2-2
V: TRBV11-2
D: TRBD2
length: 16
CDR3: CASSGLSGRNTGELFF
DNA: TGTGCCAGCAGCGGGCTTAGCGGGAGGAACACCGGGGAGCTGTTTTTT

size: once
J: TRBJ2-7
V: TRBV10-3
D: TRBD2
length: 14
CDR3: CAISDLAGAHEQYF
DNA: TGTGCCATCAGTGATTTAGCGGGAGCACACGAGCAGTACTTC

size: NA
J: TRBJ1-5
V: TRBV19
D: NA
length: 13
CDR3: CASSQGWKQPQHF
DNA: TGTGCCAGTAGTCAGGGTTGGAAACAGCCCCAGCATTTT

size: NA
J: TRBJ2-7
V: TRBV2
D: NA
length: 15
CDR3: CAVNIPDLFSYEQYF
DNA: TGTGCCGTTAATATCCCCGACCTTTTCTCCTACGAGCAGTACTTC

size: NA
J: TRBJ2-7
V: TRBV5-5
D: NA
length: 13
CDR3: CASSFRNYYEQYF
DNA: TGTGCCAGCAGCTTCCGTAATTACTACGAGCAGTACTTC

size: NA
J: TRBJ1-2
V: TRBV29-1
D: TRBD1
length: 12
CDR3: CSVVQGGYGYTF
DNA: TGCAGCGTTGTACAGGGGGGCTATGGCTACACCTTC

size: NA
J: TRBJ2-1
V: TRBV4-2
D: NA
length: 16
CDR3: CASSQGSGRTYNEQFF
DNA: TGTGCCAGCAGCCAAGGGAGTGGCAGGACCTACAATGAGCAGTTCTTC

size: NA
J: TRBJ2-5
V: TRBV4-2
D: NA
length: 16
CDR3: CASSQDGTDEGETQYF
DNA: TGTGCCAGCAGCCAAGATGGAACGGATGAGGGAGAGACCCAGTACTTC

size: NA
J: TRBJ2-2
V: TRBV7-9
D: TRBD1
length: 15
CDR3: CASTPGTGFTGELFF
DNA: TGTGCCAGCACCCCCGGGACAGGTTTTACCGGGGAGCTGTTTTTT

size: NA
J: TRBJ2-1
V: TRBV5-6
D: NA
length: 14
CDR3: CASSLERSYNEQFF
DNA: TGTGCCAGCAGCCTCGAACGCTCCTACAATGAGCAGTTCTTC

size: NA
J: TRBJ2-1
V: TRBV5-4
D: TRBD2
length: 15
CDR3: CASSAGLAGALEQFF
DNA: TGTGCCAGCAGCGCGGGACTAGCGGGAGCTTTGGAGCAGTTCTTC

size: NA
J: TRBJ2-7
V: TRBV29-1
D: NA
length: 14
CDR3: CSAQTGIATYEQYF
DNA: TGCAGCGCTCAAACAGGGATTGCAACCTACGAGCAGTACTTC

size: NA
J: TRBJ1-2
V: TRBV19
D: TRBD1
length: 13
CDR3: CASRTTGGGGYTF
DNA: TGTGCCAGTAGAACGACAGGGGGCGGTGGCTACACCTTC